This TCR beta chain was sequenced in a study of neurological immune-mediated disorders. TCRdb reprocessed the 5' RACE reads via MiXCR and lists one record per CDR3 protein. Of 45,000 to 55,000 distinct CDR3 sequences listed, more than 3.5% were seen once; the top ten hold 5.5% to 7.5%. This clonotype was picked up a small number of times. The germline V gene has CDR1 SGHRS and CDR2 YFSETQ. With V trimmed by 0 bases and J by 5 bases, 12 bases remained unmatched. The CDR3 has 17 amino acids. The sequence was collected from a man in his 60s with multiple sclerosis. What was sequenced was PBMCs. The chain recombines TRBV5-1 with TRBJ2-7; 9 bases line up with TRBD1. CDR3 in DNA: TGCGCCAGCAGCTTGGATCCGTCGGGACAGGGTCTGGACGAGCAGTACTTC. This gives the protein CASSLDPSGQGLDEQYF.